The 22 T cell receptor beta chains below were found in one sample sequenced in a study of T cell changes during pregnancy in multiple sclerosis. The protocol was immunoSEQ multiplex PCR, while the TCRdb copy is restricted to in-frame clones and leaves out a portion. The table lists approximately 100,000 clones, just under 95% of them singletons. Source: peripheral blood, taken in the first trimester of pregnancy. The receptors shown here come from a female donor with multiple sclerosis, enrolled in a pregnancy study.

The chain links TRBV6-5 to TRBJ1-2; 8 nucleotides match TRBD1. Germline V lookup: CDR1 MNHEY, CDR2 SVGAGI. V trimming: 6 bases; J trimming: 12 bases; junction bases outside the gene matches: 6. CDR3 size: 11 residues. The CDR3 bases are TGTGCCAGCAGCCAAGGACAGGGACACACCTTC. This codes for CASSQGQGHTF.

V and J are TRBV9 and TRBJ2-5; 7 positions agree with TRBD2. Germline CDR1 reads SGDLS; CDR2 reads YYNGEE. The CDR3 loop spans 14 amino acids. J gave up 0 bases and V 3 bases, and 2 bases lay outside the gene matches. CDR3: CASSGGTNQETQYF. In nucleotides, the CDR3 is TGTGCCAGCAGCGGCGGGACTAACCAAGAGACCCAGTACTTC.

The J gene is TRBJ2-4, the V gene TRBV7-9; tentatively, D is TRBD2 (6 bases). The CDR3 extends over 13 amino acids. CDR1 and CDR2 from the germline V gene are SEHNR and FQNEAQ (reference sequence). The V end was cut by 8 bases, the J end by 0 bases, with 8 bases between. DNA of the CDR3: TGTGCCAGCGGAGGGGAAGCCAAAAACATTCAGTACTTC. It translates to CASGGEAKNIQYF.

The gene calls are TRBV29-1 and TRBJ2-5; 7 bases match TRBD1. The length of the CDR3 is 12 residues. The trim removed 3 bases at V and 5 bases at J, leaving 3 bases unmatched. The V gene's germline CDR1 is SQVTM and CDR2 ANQGSEA. In DNA, the CDR3 is TGCAGCGTTGATAGGGGGCGGGAGACCCAGTACTTC. It yields the protein CSVDRGRETQYF.

V gene TRBV25-1 combines with J gene TRBJ1-1; 8 nucleotides agree with TRBD1. Looked up from germline, CDR1 is MGHDK and CDR2 is SYGVNS. The V segment lost 3 bases and the J segment 5 bases; nucleotides outside the gene matches: 5. The CDR3 sequence is 14 residues long. The CDR3: CASSDWTGRTEAFF. DNA for the CDR3: TGTGCCAGCAGTGACTGGACAGGGAGAACTGAAGCTTTCTTT.

CDR3 DNA: TGTGCCAGCAGCCCTCAGGGCTTTCAGCCCCAGCATTTT. Translated: CASSPQGFQPQHF. The chain joins TRBV27 to TRBJ1-5; a possible D gene is TRBD1 (5 bases). The CDR3 sequence is 13 residues long. The germline CDR1 and CDR2 sequences are MNHEY and SMNVEV (reference sequence). Trimming removed 6 bases at V and 6 bases at J, with 12 bases between.

The chain recombines TRBV9 with TRBJ1-1; 7 bases are shared with TRBD1. The J segment lost 5 bases and the V segment lost 3 bases, leaving 4 bases of the junction unmatched. The germline gives CDR1 SGDLS, CDR2 YYNGEE. This CDR3 comprises 13 residues. CDR3 sequence: CASSAPGQTEAFF. CDR3 bases: TGTGCCAGCAGCGCACCGGGACAGACTGAAGCTTTCTTT.

V is TRBV2 and J is TRBJ1-5; 10 nucleotides align to TRBD1. V shed 8 bases, J shed 0 bases, and the junction held 16 bases outside the gene matches. The CDR3 sequence is 19 residues long. CDR1 and CDR2 from the germline V gene are SNHLY and FYNNEI. The CDR3, as DNA: TGTGCCAGCGGGGGTCCGGGACAGGGGCGCTCCGATAGCAATCAGCCCCAGCATTTT. Its translation is CASGGPGQGRSDSNQPQHF.

The rearrangement links TRBV11-2 to TRBJ1-2, with TRBD1 matching 10 bases. Germline V gene sequence: CDR1 SGHAT, CDR2 FQNNGV. The junction had 3 bases not matched to a gene; V was cut back by 1 base and J by 4 bases. The CDR3 covers 15 residues. Here the CDR3 DNA reads TGTGCCAGCAGCTTAGGGGGACAGGGGTTCTATGGCTACACCTTC. Translated, it gives CASSLGGQGFYGYTF.

This clone was picked up one time. The rearrangement uses TRBV25-1 and TRBJ2-7, with a possible D match to TRBD1 (5 bases). The CDR3 spans 14 residues. Trimming left V 5 bases short and J 0 bases short, with 11 bases between. Per the germline V gene, CDR1 is MGHDK and CDR2 is SYGVNS. CDR3 loop: CASSHTDSSYEQYF. The CDR3 DNA reads as TGTGCCAGCAGTCATACCGACAGCTCCTACGAGCAGTACTTC.

Here the CDR3 reads CASSETGRAGAYGYTF. As DNA, the CDR3 is TGTGCCAGCAGTGAAACTGGTAGGGCAGGGGCATATGGCTACACCTTC. V usage is TRBV25-1 and J usage is TRBJ1-2; possibly TRBD1 for D (6 bases). The CDR3 covers 16 residues. The germline V gene has CDR1 MGHDK and CDR2 SYGVNS. Trimming shortened V by 2 bases and J by 5 bases, and 18 bases separated the two germline ends.

The rearrangement uses TRBV6-1 and TRBJ1-2, with no clear D. CDR3 length: 12 amino acids. V shed 3 bases and J shed 4 bases, with 6 bases lying between them. From germline, CDR1 is MNHNS and CDR2 SASEGT. The CDR3 DNA reads TGTGCCAGCAGTGATCCGGGCTATGGCTACACCTTC. Protein sequence: CASSDPGYGYTF.

J is TRBJ2-1 and V is TRBV6-1; 9 bases agree with TRBD1. This CDR3 region has 12 residues. V lost 2 bases to trimming and J lost 12 bases; unmatched junction nucleotides: 2. Germline V gene data show CDR1 as MNHNS and CDR2 as SASEGT. The CDR3 nucleotides are TGTGCCAGCAGTGAACCGGGACAGGGGCAGTTCTTC. Protein sequence: CASSEPGQGQFF.

The chain is built from TRBV5-1 and TRBJ2-7; 9 nucleotides agree with TRBD1. This CDR3 is 13 amino acids long. The germline gives CDR1 SGHRS, CDR2 YFSETQ. Trimming removed 5 bases from V and 7 bases from J; junction bases left unmatched: 7. The CDR3 DNA follows: TGCGCCAGCAGACGGGACGGACAGGGGGAGCAGTACTTC. Translating it yields CASRRDGQGEQYF.

The chain recombines TRBV7-9 with TRBJ2-7, with 12 bases that match TRBD2. This CDR3 has 15 amino acids. V shed 4 bases, J shed 7 bases, and the junction held 8 bases outside the gene matches. Germline values: CDR1 SEHNR, CDR2 FQNEAQ (reference sequence). CDR3 nucleotide sequence: TGTGCCAGCAGCTCCGGACTAGCGGGGATTCGGGAGCAGTACTTC. Translated: CASSSGLAGIREQYF.

The J gene is TRBJ2-3, the V gene TRBV19; 9 bases agree with TRBD1. Trimming cost V 6 bases and J 2 bases; bases outside gene matches: 9. Germline CDR1 reads LNHDA; CDR2 reads SQIVND (reference sequence). The CDR3 totals 16 residues. The CDR3 DNA follows: TGTGCCAGTAGGCCCGCCCGGGACAGGGACACAGATACGCAGTATTTT. Protein sequence: CASRPARDRDTDTQYF.

The chain is built from TRBV5-1 and TRBJ1-1; 10 bases fit TRBD1. CDR3 size: 20 residues. J gave up 0 bases and V 0 bases, and 14 bases lay outside the gene matches. The germline CDR1 and CDR2 sequences are SGHRS and YFSETQ. The CDR3 sequence: CASSLGSPGQGWGMNTEAFF. CDR3 sequence (DNA): TGCGCCAGCAGCTTGGGTTCTCCGGGACAGGGGTGGGGTATGAACACTGAAGCTTTCTTT.

The V gene is TRBV5-1, the J gene TRBJ1-2; 8 bases are shared with TRBD1. Trimming at V came to 0 bases and at J to 4 bases, leaving 5 bases not matched to a gene. The CDR3 runs to 15 residues. Germline V gene lookup returns CDR1 SGHRS and CDR2 YFSETQ. CDR3 amino acids: CASSLDGQGLYGYTF. The CDR3 nucleotides read TGCGCCAGCAGCTTGGACGGACAGGGTCTCTATGGCTACACCTTC.

This clone was recorded a few times. The rearrangement joins TRBV6-1 to TRBJ1-2; D may be TRBD1 (5 bases). This CDR3 has 13 residues. Germline V lookup: CDR1 MNHNS, CDR2 SASEGT. V was cut by 0 bases and J by 8 bases, with 10 bases left in between. The CDR3 protein is CASSEAGLGGYTF. In nucleotides, the CDR3 is TGTGCCAGCAGTGAAGCGGGACTAGGCGGCTACACCTTC.

This chain links TRBV6-5 with TRBJ2-7; 9 bases map to TRBD2. The CDR3 length is 15 residues. The ends lost 6 bases at V and 3 bases at J; junction bases unmatched: 9. The germline V gene has CDR1 MNHEY and CDR2 SVGAGI. CDR3 DNA sequence: TGTGCCAGCAGCCCAGTAGCGGGGGCGCACTACGAGCAGTACTTC. It encodes CASSPVAGAHYEQYF.

The V and J genes are TRBV19 and TRBJ2-6; 8 nucleotides align to TRBD2. This CDR3 comprises 17 residues. The germline V gene encodes CDR1 LNHDA and CDR2 SQIVND (reference sequence). The junction had 7 bases not matched to a gene; V was cut back by 6 bases and J by 0 bases. CDR3 coding DNA: TGTGCCAGTAGGCCCCGGGAGGGGAGCTCTGGGGCCAACGTCCTGACTTTC. As protein: CASRPREGSSGANVLTF.

This chain links TRBV18 with TRBJ1-5; perhaps TRBD1 as D (6 bases). Germline loops: CDR1 KGHSH, CDR2 LQKENI. There are 16 residues in the CDR3. Between the trimmed V and J ends, which lost 3 bases and 0 bases, there was a span of 12 bases. The chain's CDR3 is CASSPSTGFSNQPQHF. The CDR3 nucleotides are TGTGCCAGCTCACCCTCCACAGGGTTTAGCAATCAGCCCCAGCATTTT.